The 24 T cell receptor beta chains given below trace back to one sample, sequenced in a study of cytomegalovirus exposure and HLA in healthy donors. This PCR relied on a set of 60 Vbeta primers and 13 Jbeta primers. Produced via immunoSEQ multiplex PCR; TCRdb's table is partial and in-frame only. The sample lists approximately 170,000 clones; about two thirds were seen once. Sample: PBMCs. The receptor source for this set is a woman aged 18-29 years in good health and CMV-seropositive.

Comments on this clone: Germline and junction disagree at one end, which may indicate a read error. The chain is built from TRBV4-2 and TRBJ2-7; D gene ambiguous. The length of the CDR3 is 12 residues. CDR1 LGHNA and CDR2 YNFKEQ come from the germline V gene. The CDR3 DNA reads TGTGCCAGCAGCCAAGACGAAACCCTGACTTCATTC. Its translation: CASSQDETLTSF.

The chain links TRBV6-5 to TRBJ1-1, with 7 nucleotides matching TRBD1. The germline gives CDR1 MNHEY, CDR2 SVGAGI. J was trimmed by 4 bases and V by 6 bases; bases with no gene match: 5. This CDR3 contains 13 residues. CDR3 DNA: TGTGCCAGCAGGGGACAGACTTTCACTGAAGCTTTCTTT. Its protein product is CASRGQTFTEAFF.

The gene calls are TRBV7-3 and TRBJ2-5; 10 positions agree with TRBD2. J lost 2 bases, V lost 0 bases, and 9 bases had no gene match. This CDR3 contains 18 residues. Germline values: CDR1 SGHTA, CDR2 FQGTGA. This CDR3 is CASSLTVLLAGEQETQYF. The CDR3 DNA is TGTGCCAGCAGCTTAACGGTTTTGCTAGCGGGGGAACAAGAGACCCAGTACTTC.

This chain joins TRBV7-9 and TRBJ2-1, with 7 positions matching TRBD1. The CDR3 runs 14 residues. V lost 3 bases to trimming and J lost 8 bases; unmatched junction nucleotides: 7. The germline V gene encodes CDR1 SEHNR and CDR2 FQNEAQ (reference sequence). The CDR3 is CASSLSGGVDEQFF. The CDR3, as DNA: TGTGCCAGCAGCTTGTCAGGGGGAGTTGATGAGCAGTTCTTC.

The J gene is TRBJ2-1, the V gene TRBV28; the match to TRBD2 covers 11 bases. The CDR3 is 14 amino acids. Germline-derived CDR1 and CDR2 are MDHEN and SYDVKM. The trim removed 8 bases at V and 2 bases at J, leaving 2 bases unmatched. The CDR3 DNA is TGTGCCAGCGGGACTAGCGGTACCTACAATGAGCAGTTCTTC. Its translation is CASGTSGTYNEQFF.

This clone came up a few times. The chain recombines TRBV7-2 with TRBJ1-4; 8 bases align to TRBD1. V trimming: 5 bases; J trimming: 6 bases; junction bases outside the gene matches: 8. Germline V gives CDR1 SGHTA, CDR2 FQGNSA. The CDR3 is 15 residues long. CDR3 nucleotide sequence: TGTGCCAGCAGCGGACAGGGAGGGGTCGATGAAAAACTGTTTTTT. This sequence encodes CASSGQGGVDEKLFF.

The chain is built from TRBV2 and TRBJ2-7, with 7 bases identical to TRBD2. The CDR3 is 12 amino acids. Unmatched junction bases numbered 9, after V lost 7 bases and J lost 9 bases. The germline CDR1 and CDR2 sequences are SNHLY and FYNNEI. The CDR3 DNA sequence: TGTGCCAGCAACCACGGGTGGGGGGGGCAGTACTTC. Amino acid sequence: CASNHGWGGQYF.

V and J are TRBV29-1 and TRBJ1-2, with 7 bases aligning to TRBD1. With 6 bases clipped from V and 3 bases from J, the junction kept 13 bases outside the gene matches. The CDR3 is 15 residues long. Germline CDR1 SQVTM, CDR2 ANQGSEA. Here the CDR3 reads CSVSGFDRDYYGYTF. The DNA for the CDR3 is TGCAGCGTCTCCGGGTTCGACAGGGATTACTATGGCTACACCTTC.

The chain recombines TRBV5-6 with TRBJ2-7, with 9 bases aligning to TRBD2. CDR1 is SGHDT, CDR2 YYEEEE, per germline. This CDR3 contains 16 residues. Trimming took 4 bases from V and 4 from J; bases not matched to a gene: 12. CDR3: CASSQTPGLAAYEQYF. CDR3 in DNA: TGTGCCAGCAGCCAGACCCCGGGACTAGCAGCGTACGAGCAGTACTTC.

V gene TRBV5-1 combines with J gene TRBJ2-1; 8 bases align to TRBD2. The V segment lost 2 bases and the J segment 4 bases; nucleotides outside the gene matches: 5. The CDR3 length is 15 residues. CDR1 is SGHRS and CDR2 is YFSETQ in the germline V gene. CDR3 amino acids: CASSFSSGIYNEQFF. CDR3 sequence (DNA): TGCGCCAGCAGCTTTAGTAGCGGGATTTACAATGAGCAGTTCTTC.

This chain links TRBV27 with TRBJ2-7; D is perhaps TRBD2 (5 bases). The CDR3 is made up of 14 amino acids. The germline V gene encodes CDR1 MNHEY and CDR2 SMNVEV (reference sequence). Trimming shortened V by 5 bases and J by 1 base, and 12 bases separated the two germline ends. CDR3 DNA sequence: TGTGCCAGCAGTCACCGGGAACGTTCCTACGAGCAGTACTTC. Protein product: CASSHRERSYEQYF.

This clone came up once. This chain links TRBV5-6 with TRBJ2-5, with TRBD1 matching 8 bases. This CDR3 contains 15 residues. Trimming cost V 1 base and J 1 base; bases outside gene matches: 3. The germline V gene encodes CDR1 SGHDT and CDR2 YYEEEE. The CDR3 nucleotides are TGTGCCAGCAGCTTGACCGGGACAGGCCAAGAGACCCAGTACTTC. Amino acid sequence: CASSLTGTGQETQYF. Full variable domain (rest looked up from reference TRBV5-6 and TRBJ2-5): DAGVTQSPTHLIKTRGQQVTLRCSPKSGHDTVSWYQQALGQGPQFIFQYYEEEERQRGNFPDRFSGHQFPNYSSELNVNALLLGDSALYLCASSLTGTGQETQYFGPGTRLLVL.

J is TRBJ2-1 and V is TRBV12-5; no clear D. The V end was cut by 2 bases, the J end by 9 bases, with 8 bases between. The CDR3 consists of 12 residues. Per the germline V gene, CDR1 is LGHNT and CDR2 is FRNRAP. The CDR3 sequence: CASGLRLGEQFF. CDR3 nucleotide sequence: TGTGCTAGTGGTTTGCGCCTCGGTGAGCAGTTCTTC.

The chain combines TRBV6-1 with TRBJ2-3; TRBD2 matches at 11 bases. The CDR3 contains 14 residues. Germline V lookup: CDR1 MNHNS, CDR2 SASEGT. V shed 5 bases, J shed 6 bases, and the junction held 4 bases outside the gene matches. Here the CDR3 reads CASSYSGGVDTQYF. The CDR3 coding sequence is TGTGCCAGCAGTTATAGCGGGGGGGTTGATACGCAGTATTTT.

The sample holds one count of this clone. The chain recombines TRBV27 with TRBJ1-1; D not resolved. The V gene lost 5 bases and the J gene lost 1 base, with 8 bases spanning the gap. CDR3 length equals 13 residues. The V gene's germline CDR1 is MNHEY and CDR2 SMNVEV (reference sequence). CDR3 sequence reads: CASSRRRNTEAFF. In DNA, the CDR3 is TGTGCCAGCAGTAGGCGGAGGAACACTGAAGCTTTCTTT.

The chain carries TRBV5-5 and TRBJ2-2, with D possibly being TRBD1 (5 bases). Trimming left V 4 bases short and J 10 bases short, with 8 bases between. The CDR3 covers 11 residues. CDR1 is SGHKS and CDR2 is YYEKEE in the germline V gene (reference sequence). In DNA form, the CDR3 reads TGTGCCAGCAGCCCGGACAAGGAGCTGTTTTTT. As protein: CASSPDKELFF.

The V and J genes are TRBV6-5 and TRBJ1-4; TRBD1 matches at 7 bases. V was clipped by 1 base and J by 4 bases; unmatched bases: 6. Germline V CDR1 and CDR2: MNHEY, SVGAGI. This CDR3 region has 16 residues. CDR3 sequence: CASSYFFGTVNEKLFF. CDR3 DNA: TGTGCCAGCAGTTACTTTTTCGGGACAGTTAATGAAAAACTGTTTTTT.

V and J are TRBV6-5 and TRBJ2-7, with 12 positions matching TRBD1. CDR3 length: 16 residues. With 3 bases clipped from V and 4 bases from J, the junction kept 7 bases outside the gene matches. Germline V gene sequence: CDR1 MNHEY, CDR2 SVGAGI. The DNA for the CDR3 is TGTGCCAGCAGTTATCGGGGACAGGGGGCTCCTTACGAGCAGTACTTC. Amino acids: CASSYRGQGAPYEQYF.

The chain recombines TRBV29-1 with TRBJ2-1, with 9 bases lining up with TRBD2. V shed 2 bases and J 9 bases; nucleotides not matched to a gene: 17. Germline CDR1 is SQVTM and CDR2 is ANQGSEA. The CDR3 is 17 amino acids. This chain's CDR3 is CSVEPPEGAGGGVEQFF. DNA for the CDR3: TGCAGCGTTGAACCCCCCGAGGGTGCGGGAGGGGGCGTTGAGCAGTTCTTC.

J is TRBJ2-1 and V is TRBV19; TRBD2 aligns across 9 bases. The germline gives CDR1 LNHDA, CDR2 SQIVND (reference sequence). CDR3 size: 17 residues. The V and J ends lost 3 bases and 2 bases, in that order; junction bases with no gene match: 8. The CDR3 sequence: CASSIYSGSMPYNEQFF. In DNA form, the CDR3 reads TGTGCCAGTAGTATTTATAGCGGGAGTATGCCCTACAATGAGCAGTTCTTC.

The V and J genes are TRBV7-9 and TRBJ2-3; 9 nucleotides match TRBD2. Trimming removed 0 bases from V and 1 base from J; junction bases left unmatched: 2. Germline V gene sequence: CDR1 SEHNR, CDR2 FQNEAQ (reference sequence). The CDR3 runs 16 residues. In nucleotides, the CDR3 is TGTGCCAGCAGCTTAGCCGCTAGCGGGGGCACAGATACGCAGTATTTT. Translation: CASSLAASGGTDTQYF. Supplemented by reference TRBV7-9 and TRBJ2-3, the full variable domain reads DTGVSQNPRHKITKRGQNVTFRCDPISEHNRLYWYRQTLGQGPEFLTYFQNEAQLEKSRLLSDRFSAERPKGSFSTLEIQRTEQGDSAMYLCASSLAASGGTDTQYFGPGTRLTVL.

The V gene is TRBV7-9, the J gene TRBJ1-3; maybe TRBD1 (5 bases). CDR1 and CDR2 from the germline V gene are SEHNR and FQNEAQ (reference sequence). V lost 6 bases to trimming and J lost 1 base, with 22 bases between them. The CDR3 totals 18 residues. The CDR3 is CASRGTSTPGRSGNTIYF. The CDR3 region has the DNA TGTGCCAGCAGAGGGACTTCTACTCCGGGCCGGTCTGGAAACACCATATATTTT.

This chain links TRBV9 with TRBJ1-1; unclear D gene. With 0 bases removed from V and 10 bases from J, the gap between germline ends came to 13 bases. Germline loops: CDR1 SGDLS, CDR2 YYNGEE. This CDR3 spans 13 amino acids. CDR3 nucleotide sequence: TGTGCCAGCAGCGTAGGGGGAGGGTCGGTAGCTTTCTTT. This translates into CASSVGGGSVAFF.

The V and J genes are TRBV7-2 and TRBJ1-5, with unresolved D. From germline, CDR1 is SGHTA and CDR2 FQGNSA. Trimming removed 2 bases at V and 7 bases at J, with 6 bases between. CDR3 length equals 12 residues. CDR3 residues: CASSLSFQPQHF. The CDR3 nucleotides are TGTGCCAGCAGCTTAAGCTTCCAGCCCCAGCATTTT.